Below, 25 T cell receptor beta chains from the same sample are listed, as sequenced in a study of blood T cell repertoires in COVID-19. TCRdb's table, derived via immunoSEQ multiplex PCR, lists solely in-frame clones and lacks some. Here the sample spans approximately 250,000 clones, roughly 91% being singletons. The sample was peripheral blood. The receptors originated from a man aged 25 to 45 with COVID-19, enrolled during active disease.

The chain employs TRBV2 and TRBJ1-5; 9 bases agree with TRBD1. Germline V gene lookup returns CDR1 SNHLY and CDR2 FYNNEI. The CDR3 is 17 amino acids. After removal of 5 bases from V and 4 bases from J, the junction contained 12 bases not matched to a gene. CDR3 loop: CASSLRSPTGGNQPQHF. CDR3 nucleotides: TGTGCCAGCAGTCTAAGGTCCCCGACAGGGGGTAATCAGCCCCAGCATTTT.

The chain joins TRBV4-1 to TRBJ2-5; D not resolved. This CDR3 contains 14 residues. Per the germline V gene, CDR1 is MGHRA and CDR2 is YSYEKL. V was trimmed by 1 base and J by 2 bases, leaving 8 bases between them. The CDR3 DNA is TGCGCCAGCAGCCAAGGTCCCGGTCAAGAGACCCAGTACTTC. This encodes CASSQGPGQETQYF.

CDR3 region: CSVGLGYEQYF. DNA of the CDR3: TGCAGCGTTGGGCTTGGCTACGAGCAGTACTTC. The chain couples TRBV29-1 to TRBJ2-7; D is unresolved. The germline V gene has CDR1 SQVTM and CDR2 ANQGSEA. The CDR3 covers 11 residues. Trimming stripped 4 bases from V and 3 bases from J, with 7 bases between.

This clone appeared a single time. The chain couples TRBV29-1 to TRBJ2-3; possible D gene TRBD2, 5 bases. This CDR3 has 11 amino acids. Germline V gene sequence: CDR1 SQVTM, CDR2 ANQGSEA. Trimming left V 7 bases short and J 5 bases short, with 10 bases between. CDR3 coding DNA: TGCAGCGAAGTAGAGGGAGATACGCAGTATTTT. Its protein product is CSEVEGDTQYF.

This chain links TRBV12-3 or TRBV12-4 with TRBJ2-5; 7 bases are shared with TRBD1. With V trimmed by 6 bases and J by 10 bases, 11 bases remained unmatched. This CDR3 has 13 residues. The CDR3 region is CASRLGTVGIQYF. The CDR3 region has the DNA TGTGCCAGCAGGCTCGGGACAGTAGGAATCCAGTACTTC.

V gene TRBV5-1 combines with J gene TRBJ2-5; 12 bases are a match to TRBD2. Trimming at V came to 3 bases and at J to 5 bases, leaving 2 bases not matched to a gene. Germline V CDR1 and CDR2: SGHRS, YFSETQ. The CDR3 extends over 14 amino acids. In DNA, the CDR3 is TGCGCCAGCAGCTGGACTAGCGGGGTTGAGACCCAGTACTTC. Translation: CASSWTSGVETQYF.

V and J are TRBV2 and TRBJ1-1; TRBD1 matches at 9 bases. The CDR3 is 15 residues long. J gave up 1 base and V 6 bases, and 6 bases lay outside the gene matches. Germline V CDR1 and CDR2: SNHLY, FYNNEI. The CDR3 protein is CASRRTGGENTEAFF. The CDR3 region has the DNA TGTGCCAGCAGGAGAACAGGGGGCGAGAACACTGAAGCTTTCTTT.

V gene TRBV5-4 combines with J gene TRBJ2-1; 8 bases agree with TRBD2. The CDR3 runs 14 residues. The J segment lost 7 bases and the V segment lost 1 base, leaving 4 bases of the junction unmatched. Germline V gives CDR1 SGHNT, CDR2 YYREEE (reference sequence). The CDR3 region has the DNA TGTGCCAGCAGCTTGCGGGGGGGCCTTAATGAGCAGTTCTTC. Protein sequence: CASSLRGGLNEQFF.

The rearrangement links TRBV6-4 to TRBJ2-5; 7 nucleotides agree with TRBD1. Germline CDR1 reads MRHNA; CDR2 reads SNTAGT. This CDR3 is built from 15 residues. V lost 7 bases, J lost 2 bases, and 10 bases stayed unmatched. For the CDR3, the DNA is TGTGCCAGCAACTTAGAACAGGGGACACAAGAGACCCAGTACTTC. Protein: CASNLEQGTQETQYF.

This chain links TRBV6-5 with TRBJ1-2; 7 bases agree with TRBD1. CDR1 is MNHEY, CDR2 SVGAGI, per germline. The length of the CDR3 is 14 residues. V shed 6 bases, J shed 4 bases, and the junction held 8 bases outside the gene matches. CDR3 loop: CASSLQGRGYGYTF. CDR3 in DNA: TGTGCCAGCAGCCTACAGGGGCGCGGCTATGGCTACACCTTC.

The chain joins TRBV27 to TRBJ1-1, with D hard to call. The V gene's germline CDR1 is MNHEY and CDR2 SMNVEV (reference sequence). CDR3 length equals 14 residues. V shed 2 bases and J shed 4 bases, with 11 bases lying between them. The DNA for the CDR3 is TGTGCCAGCAGTTTAGCGGGGTTGGCCACTGAAGCTTTCTTT. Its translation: CASSLAGLATEAFF.

CDR3 nucleotides: TGTGCCAGTAGTATAAGGGACATGGGGCAGCCCCAGCATTTT. It specifies CASSIRDMGQPQHF. The chain recombines TRBV19 with TRBJ1-5; tentatively, D is TRBD1 (6 bases). V shed 2 bases and J shed 7 bases, with 12 bases lying between them. CDR3 size: 14 residues. CDR1 is LNHDA and CDR2 is SQIVND in the germline V gene (reference sequence).

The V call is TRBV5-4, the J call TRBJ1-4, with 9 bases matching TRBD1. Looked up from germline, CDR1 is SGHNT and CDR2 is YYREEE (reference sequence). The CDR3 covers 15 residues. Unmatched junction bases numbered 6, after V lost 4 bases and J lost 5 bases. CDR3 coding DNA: TGTGCCAGCAGCGGTGGACAGGGGCTAAATGAAAAACTGTTTTTT. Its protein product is CASSGGQGLNEKLFF.

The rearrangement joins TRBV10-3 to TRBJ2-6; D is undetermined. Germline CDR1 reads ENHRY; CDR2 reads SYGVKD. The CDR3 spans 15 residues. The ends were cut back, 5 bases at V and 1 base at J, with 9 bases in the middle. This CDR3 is CAISPVISGANVLTF. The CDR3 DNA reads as TGTGCCATCAGTCCCGTAATTTCTGGGGCCAACGTCCTGACTTTC.

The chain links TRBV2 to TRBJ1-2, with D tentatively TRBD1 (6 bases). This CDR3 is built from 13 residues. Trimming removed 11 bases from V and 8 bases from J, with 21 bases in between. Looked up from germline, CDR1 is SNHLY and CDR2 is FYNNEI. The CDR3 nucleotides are TGTGCCCCTAGGGGGGGCCGGTTGGGAGGCTACACCTTC. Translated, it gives CAPRGGRLGGYTF.

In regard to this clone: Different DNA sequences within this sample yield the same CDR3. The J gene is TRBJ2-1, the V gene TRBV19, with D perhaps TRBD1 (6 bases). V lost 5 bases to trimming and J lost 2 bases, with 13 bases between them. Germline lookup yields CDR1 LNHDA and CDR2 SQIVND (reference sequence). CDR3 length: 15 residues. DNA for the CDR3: TGTGCCAGTAGTGCAGGGCAGGGGCCCTACAATGAGCAGTTCTTC. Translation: CASSAGQGPYNEQFF.

CDR3 loop: CASSLAGQALTF. The CDR3 region has the DNA TGTGCCAGCAGCTTAGCGGGACAGGCGCTCACCTTC. This chain links TRBV11-3 with TRBJ1-2; the match to TRBD1 covers 8 bases. The germline CDR1 and CDR2 sequences are SGHNT and YENEEA. J gave up 13 bases and V 1 base, and 5 bases lay outside the gene matches. This CDR3 is built from 12 residues. Based on the CDR3 plus reference TRBV11-3 and TRBJ1-2, the full variable domain is EAGVVQSPRYKIIEKKQPVAFWCNPISGHNTLYWYLQNLGQGPELLIRYENEEAVDDSQLPKDRFSAERLKGVDSTLKIQPAELGDSAVYLCASSLAGQALTFGSGTRLTVV.

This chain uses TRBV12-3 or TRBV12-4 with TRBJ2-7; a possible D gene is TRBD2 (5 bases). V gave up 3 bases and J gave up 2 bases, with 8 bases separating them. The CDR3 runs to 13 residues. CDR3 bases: TGTGCCAGCAGTTTCGGGATAGCCTACGAGCAGTACTTC. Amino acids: CASSFGIAYEQYF.

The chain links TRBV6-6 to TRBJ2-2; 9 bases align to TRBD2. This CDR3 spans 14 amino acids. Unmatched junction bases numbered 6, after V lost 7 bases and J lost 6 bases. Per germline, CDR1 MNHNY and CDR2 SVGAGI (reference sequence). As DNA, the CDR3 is TGTGCCAGCACCGGCGGGGGGGCCGCCGGGGAGCTGTTTTTT. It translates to CASTGGGAAGELFF.

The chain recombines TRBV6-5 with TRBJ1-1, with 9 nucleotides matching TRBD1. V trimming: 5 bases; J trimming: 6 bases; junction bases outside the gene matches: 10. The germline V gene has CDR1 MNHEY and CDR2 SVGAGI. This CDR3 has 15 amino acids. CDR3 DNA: TGTGCCAGCAGTAACCCCGGGACAGGGTATGCTGAAGCTTTCTTT. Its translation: CASSNPGTGYAEAFF.

Here the CDR3 DNA reads TGTGCCAGCAGTTACTCCTGGGCCTATGGCTACACCTTC. Protein sequence: CASSYSWAYGYTF. This sequence joins TRBV6-5 and TRBJ1-2; D unclear. The CDR3 contains 13 residues. The V end lost 0 bases, the J end lost 4 bases, and 6 bases lay between the germline ends. CDR1 and CDR2 from the germline V gene are MNHEY and SVGAGI.

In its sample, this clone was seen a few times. The CDR3 nucleotides read TGTGCCAGCGCCCGGGACAGGTTCGCAGATACGCAGTATTTT. Encoded protein: CASARDRFADTQYF. This sequence joins TRBV27 and TRBJ2-3; TRBD1 matches at 8 bases. The CDR3 extends over 14 amino acids. Trimming removed 8 bases from V and 4 bases from J; junction bases left unmatched: 8. Germline CDR1 and CDR2: MNHEY and SMNVEV (reference sequence).

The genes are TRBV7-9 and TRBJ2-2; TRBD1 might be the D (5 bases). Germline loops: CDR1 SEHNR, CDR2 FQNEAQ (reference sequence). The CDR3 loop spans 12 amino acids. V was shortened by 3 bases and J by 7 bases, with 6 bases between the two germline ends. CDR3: CASSFRGGELFF. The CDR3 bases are TGTGCCAGCAGCTTTAGGGGCGGGGAGCTGTTTTTT.

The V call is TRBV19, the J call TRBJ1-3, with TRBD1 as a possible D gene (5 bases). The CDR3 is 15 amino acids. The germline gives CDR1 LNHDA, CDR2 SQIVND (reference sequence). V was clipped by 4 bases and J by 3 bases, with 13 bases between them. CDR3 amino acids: CASSTAQDYGNTIYF. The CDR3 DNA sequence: TGTGCCAGTAGTACCGCACAGGACTATGGAAACACCATATATTTT.

For the CDR3, the DNA is TGTGCCAGCAGCTTCAGGACTAGCATGACAGATACGCAGTATTTT. Its protein is CASSFRTSMTDTQYF. The chain carries TRBV5-6 and TRBJ2-3, with 8 bases identical to TRBD2. This CDR3 contains 15 residues. The V gene end was trimmed by 2 bases and the J gene end by 3 bases; junction bases not matched to a gene: 5. Germline V gene sequence: CDR1 SGHDT, CDR2 YYEEEE.